This TCR beta chain was sequenced during a study of shared clonotypes between healthy human individuals. Study-level points and caveats: Memory subsets generally showed lower estimated richness than naive subsets. Among several donors, around 5% of naive CD4 clonotypes were found in common. Blood was the only sampled material, and tissue repertoires likely differ. Clonotypes shared by all four donors outscored non-shared clonotypes in generation probability.

For this clone: Its antigen remains unknown.

Terminally differentiated effector memory CD45RA+ cells were excluded by CCR7 positive selection of CD45RO-negative cells. The CDR3 totals 11 residues. Per germline, CDR1 SGHRS and CDR2 YFSETQ. V was clipped by 0 bases and J by 8 bases, with 3 bases between them. Sequencing was performed with immunoSEQ multiplex PCR; in TCRdb, only in-frame clones are kept and a portion is missing. The table includes around 2.1 million clones, roughly 91% detected once. This chain connects TRBV5-1 to TRBJ1-3, with D hard to call. The TCR originated in a young man in good health. Some clones in this sample may be carry-over from other donors' samples. The sample comprised naive CD8+ T cells from PBMCs. For the CDR3, the DNA is TGCGCCAGCAGCTTGGCGGACACCATATATTTT. It is translated as CASSLADTIYF. Supplemented by reference TRBV5-1 and TRBJ1-3, the full variable domain reads KAGVTQTPRYLIKTRGQQVTLSCSPISGHRSVSWYQQTPGQGLQFLFEYFSETQRNKGNFPGRFSGRQFSNSRSEMNVSTLELGDSALYLCASSLADTIYFGEGSWLTVV.